This is a list of T cell receptor beta chains from one sample in a study of Tregs in tolerant kidney transplant recipients. The method was immunoSEQ multiplex PCR; TCRdb's version includes in-frame clones alone and lacks a portion of them. The repertoire has tens of thousands of clones, roughly 90% of them found once; the top ten carry around 1.4%. The sequences come from CD4+ T cells from blood (PBMCs), collected 24 months after the transplant. The receptor source for this set is a human patient who received a combined kidney and bone marrow transplant. Some of the T cells may derive from the graft donor. The CDR3 runs from the conserved cysteine through the conserved F or W. A D gene is named only where the DNA matches it firmly. Clone size, where shown, is once, few, many, or a class for clones that have expanded.

v_call	j_call	d_call	clone_size	cdr3_nt	cdr3_aa
TRBV7-8	TRBJ2-3	.	.	TGTGCCAGCAGCCCACAGCATGGCACAGATACGCAGTATTTT	CASSPQHGTDTQYF
TRBV9	TRBJ2-1	.	once	TGTGCCAGCAGCTCCGCGGGGAGATACAATGAGCAGTTCTTC	CASSSAGRYNEQFF
TRBV7-2	TRBJ1-2	.	.	TGTGCCAGCAGCTGGGGGGTGACTGATGGCTACACCTTC	CASSWGVTDGYTF
TRBV27	TRBJ1-5	TRBD1	.	TGTGCCAGCAGTTTATATTGGGACAGGGGTAATCAGCCCCAGCATTTT	CASSLYWDRGNQPQHF
TRBV5-1	TRBJ2-1	.	.	TGCGCCAGCAGCCCTGGAGTGGCGGGTCAATACAATGAGCAGTTCTTC	CASSPGVAGQYNEQFF
TRBV6-1	TRBJ1-5	TRBD1	.	TGTGCCAGCAGCGCAGGGGGCGGAGGGGCCCAGCATTTT	CASSAGGGGAQHF
TRBV18	TRBJ2-5	TRBD2	once	TGTGCCAGCTCACCAGCGGGGGTGGAGACCCAGTACTTC	CASSPAGVETQYF
TRBV5-1	TRBJ1-2	TRBD1	.	TGCGCCAGCAGCCCGGGACAGGGGGCCATTGGGCTCTATGGCTACACCTTC	CASSPGQGAIGLYGYTF
TRBV5-4	TRBJ2-7	TRBD1	.	TGTGCCAGCAGTTTGGACAGGGGCGAGCAGTACTTC	CASSLDRGEQYF
TRBV5-1	TRBJ2-3	.	.	TGCGCCAGCAGCTTGGAGTTTACAGGGCGCACAGATACGCAGTATTTT	CASSLEFTGRTDTQYF
TRBV18	TRBJ2-3	.	.	TGTGCCAGCTCACCAGTGGGGGGAGGCACAGATACGCAGTATTTT	CASSPVGGGTDTQYF